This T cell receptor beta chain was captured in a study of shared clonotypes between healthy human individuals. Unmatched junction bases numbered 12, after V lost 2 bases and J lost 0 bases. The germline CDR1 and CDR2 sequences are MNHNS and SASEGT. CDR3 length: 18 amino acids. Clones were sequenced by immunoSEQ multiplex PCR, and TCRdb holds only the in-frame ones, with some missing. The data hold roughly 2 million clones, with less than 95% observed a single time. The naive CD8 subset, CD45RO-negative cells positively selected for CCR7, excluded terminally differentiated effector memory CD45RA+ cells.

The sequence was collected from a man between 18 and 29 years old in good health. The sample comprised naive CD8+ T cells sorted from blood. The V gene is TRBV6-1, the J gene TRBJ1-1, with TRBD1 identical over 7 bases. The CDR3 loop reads CASSEKTTGLVMNTEAFF. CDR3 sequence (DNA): TGTGCCAGCAGTGAAAAGACGACAGGGTTGGTTATGAACACTGAAGCTTTCTTT.